This T cell receptor (beta chain) was found in a study of cytomegalovirus exposure and HLA in healthy donors. About the research overall: Earlier work reported around 110 million unique TCR beta sequences from about 170 million T cells. Caucasian-associated ancestry cluster membership applied to around 80% of some 400 genotyped donors. Study observations and caveats: What was likely a sequencing artifact was a cluster of highly shared sequence variants.

Amplification used 60 Vbeta primers and 13 Jbeta primers. Original methodology: A follow-up analysis tallied about 80 million unique TCR beta chains, 8.5 million to 14 million shared. Repertoires were generated with immunoSEQ multiplex PCR, while TCRdb's copy carries only in-frame clones and drops some. Clonal size and the V and J genes are those of that table, whereas D and trimming came from the DNA. This table holds approximately 160,000 clones, 78% found once. Per germline, CDR1 GTSNPN and CDR2 SVGIG (reference sequence). The CDR3 extends over 13 amino acids. V lost 2 bases, J lost 5 bases, and 12 bases lay in between. This clone was detected a few times. Its antigen is as yet unknown.

Specimen: PBMCs. J is TRBJ2-5 and V is TRBV30, with D possibly being TRBD1 (5 bases). This TCR came from a woman aged 50 to 65 in good health and CMV-seropositive. The chain's CDR3 is CAWSKAGLETQYF. CDR3 bases: TGTGCCTGGAGTAAAGCAGGGCTGGAGACCCAGTACTTC.